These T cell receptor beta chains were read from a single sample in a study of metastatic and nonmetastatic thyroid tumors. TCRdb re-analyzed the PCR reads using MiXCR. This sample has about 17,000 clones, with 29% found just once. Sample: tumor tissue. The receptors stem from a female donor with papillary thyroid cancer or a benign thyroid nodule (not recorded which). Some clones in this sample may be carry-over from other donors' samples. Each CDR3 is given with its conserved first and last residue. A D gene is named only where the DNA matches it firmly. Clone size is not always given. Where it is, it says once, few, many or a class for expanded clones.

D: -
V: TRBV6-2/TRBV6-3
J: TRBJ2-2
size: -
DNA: TGTGCCAGCAGTTACTCGGCTGCCCTGGGCACCGGGGAGCTGTTTTTT
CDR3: CASSYSAALGTGELFF

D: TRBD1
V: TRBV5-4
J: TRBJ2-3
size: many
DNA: TGTGCCAGCAGCTTAAGACAGGGTGGCCCAGATACGCAGTATTTT
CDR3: CASSLRQGGPDTQYF

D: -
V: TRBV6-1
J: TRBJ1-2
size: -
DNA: TGTGCCAGCAGTGATTTCTGCTATGGCTACACCTTC
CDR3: CASSDFCYGYTF

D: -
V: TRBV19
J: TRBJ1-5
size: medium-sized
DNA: TGTGCCAGTAGTCTAGGGACGCGGCCCCAGCATTTT
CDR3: CASSLGTRPQHF

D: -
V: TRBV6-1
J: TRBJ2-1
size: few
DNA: TGTGCCAGCAGTGCAGGGGATGAGCAGTTCTTC
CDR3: CASSAGDEQFF

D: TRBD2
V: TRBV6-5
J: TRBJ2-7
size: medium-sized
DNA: TGTGCCAGCAGTTACCGGGCTAGCGGGGCCTACGAGCAGTACTTC
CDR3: CASSYRASGAYEQYF

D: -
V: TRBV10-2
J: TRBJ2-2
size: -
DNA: TGCGCCAGCAGTGAAAGCCAGTCCGGGGAGCTGTTTTTT
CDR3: CASSESQSGELFF

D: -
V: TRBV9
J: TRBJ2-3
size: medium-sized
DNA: TGTGCCAGCAGCGTAGCCCTACTATCAGATACGCAGTATTTT
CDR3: CASSVALLSDTQYF

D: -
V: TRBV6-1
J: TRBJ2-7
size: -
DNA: TGTGCCAGCAGTGAAGGCTCCTCCGTTCTGGGCGAGCAGTACTTC
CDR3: CASSEGSSVLGEQYF

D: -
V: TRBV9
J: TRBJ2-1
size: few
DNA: TGTGCCAGCAGCGAACGACCCCTAAAACTGGATGAGCAGTTCTTC
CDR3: CASSERPLKLDEQFF

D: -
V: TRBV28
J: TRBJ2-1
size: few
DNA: TGTGCCAGCAAGGCGGGCCATGGCGCCAAAACCTTCCCTGCCCGCAATGAGCAGTTCTTC
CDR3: CASKAGHGAKTFPARNEQFF

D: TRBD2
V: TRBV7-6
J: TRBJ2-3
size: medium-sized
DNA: TGTGCCAGCAGCTATACTAGCGGGGGGTTCACAGATACGCAGTATTTT
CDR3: CASSYTSGGFTDTQYF

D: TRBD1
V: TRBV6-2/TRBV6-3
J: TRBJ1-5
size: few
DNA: TGTGCCAGCAGCCCCCGGGACAGCCTATTTCAGCCCCAGCATTTT
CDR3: CASSPRDSLFQPQHF

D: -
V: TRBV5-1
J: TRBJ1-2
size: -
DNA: TGCGCCAGCAGCTTGTCTGGTCTAGGGTGGTTAGAGCGTGACTATAGCTACACCTTC
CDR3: CASSLSGLGWLERDYSYTF

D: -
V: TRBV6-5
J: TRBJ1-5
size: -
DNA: TGTGCCAGCAGTTTTTCCCACAAAGGGGCCGTATCGTGGGCCCAGCATTTT
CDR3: CASSFSHKGAVSWAQHF

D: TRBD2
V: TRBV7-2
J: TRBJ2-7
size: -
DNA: TGTGCCAGCAGGTCTAGCGGTGGGTCCTACGAGCAGTACTTC
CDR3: CASRSSGGSYEQYF

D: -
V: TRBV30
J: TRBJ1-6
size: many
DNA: TGTGCCTGGAGCCCGCTGAGGAATTCACCCCTCCACTTT
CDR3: CAWSPLRNSPLHF

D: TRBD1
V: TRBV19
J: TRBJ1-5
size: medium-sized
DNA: TGTGCCAGTAGGAGGACAGGGGGCGGGGGTCAGCCCCAGCATTTT
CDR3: CASRRTGGGGQPQHF

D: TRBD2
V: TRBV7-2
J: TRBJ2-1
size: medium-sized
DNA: TGTGCCAGCAGCGGTCGCTCTAGCGGGTTTAGCAATGAGCAGTTCTTC
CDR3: CASSGRSSGFSNEQFF

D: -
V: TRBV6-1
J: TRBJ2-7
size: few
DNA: TGTGCCACCAGAAAGACAGCGCTAGGTTCCTACGAGCAGTACTTC
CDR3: CATRKTALGSYEQYF

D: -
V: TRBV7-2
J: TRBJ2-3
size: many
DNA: TGTGCCAGCAGCTTAGTAGGAGGGCCTATGGATACGCAGTATTTT
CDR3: CASSLVGGPMDTQYF

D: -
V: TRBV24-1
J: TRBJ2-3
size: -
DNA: TGTGCCTCCAGTGGGTGGGGCCGGGGGTCAGATACGCAGTATTTT
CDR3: CASSGWGRGSDTQYF

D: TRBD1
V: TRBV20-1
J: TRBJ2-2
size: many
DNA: TGCAGTGCTCTACCCCCGGACAGGGGGAACACCGGGGAGCTGTTTTTT
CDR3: CSALPPDRGNTGELFF

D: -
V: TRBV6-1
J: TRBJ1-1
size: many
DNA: TGTGCCAGCAGTGAATGGACAGACACTGAAGCTTTCTTT
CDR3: CASSEWTDTEAFF

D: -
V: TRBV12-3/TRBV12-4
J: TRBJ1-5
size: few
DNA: TGTGCCAGCAGTTTGTTCGGGGGCCTCCTTCAGCCCCAGCATTTT
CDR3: CASSLFGGLLQPQHF

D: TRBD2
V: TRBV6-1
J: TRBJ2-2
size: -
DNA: TGTGCCAGCTCGGGACTAGCGGGAGACACCGGGGAGCTGTTTTTT
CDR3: CASSGLAGDTGELFF

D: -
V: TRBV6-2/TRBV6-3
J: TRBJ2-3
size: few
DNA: TGTGCCAGCAGTTTGGGAGAACCCACAGATACGCAGTATTTT
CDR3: CASSLGEPTDTQYF

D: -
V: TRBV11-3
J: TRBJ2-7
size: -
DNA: TGTGCCAGCAGCTTAGGGTTTCAGCGCGAGCAGTACTTC
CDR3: CASSLGFQREQYF

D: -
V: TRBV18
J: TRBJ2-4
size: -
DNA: TGTGCCAGCTCAGAGAAAAACATTCAGTACTTC
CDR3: CASSEKNIQYF

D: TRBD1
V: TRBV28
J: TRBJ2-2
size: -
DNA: TGTGCCAGCCGGAGGACAGGGGGCACCGGGGAGCTGTTTTTT
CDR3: CASRRTGGTGELFF

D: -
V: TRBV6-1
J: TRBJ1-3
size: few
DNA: TGTGCCAGCAGTGGGACAAATTCGGGGGATTTT
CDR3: CASSGTNSGDF

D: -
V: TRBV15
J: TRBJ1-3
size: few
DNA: TGTGCCACCAGCAGAGAAGCCGCCTGGAGTAACACCATATATTTT
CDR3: CATSREAAWSNTIYF

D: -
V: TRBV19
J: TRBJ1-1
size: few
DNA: TGTGCCAGTAGAGTCGTCACAGGGCTGGGCACTGAAGCTTTCTTT
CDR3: CASRVVTGLGTEAFF

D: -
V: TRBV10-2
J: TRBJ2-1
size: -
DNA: TGCGCCAGCAGGGTGGGCGGTAGCTCCTACAATGAGCAGTTCTTC
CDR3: CASRVGGSSYNEQFF

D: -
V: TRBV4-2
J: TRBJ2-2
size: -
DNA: TGTGCCAGCAGCCAAGAGTCTCTCGGGACCACCGGGGAGCTGTTTTTT
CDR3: CASSQESLGTTGELFF

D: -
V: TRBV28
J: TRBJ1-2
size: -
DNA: TGTGCCCTTGACACTAACTATGGCTACACCTTC
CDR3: CALDTNYGYTF

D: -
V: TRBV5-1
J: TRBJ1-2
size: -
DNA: TGCGCCAGCAGCCAGCCCGGTGTGCAGTATGGCTACACCTTC
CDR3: CASSQPGVQYGYTF

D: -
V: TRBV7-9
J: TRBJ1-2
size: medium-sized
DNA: TGTGCCAGCAGCTTAGGGGCAGGGTATGGCTACACCTTC
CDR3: CASSLGAGYGYTF

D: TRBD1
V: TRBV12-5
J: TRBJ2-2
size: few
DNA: TGTGCTAGTGGTTTGGGATCTGGACAGGCGAACACCGGGGAGCTGTTTTTT
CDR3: CASGLGSGQANTGELFF

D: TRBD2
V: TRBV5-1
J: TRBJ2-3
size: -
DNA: TGCGCCAGCAGTTACGAATTCGGGACTAGCGGCGCAGATACGCAGTATTTT
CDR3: CASSYEFGTSGADTQYF

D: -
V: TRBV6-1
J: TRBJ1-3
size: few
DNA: TGTGCCAGCAGCCCGGGGAGGGCCCCTGGAAACACCATATATTTT
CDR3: CASSPGRAPGNTIYF

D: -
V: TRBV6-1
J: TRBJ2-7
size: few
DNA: TGTGCCAGCAGTGTTGGGCCCCTCTCCTACGAGCAGTACTTC
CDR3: CASSVGPLSYEQYF

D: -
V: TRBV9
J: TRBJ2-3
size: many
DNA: TGTGCCAGCAGCGTAGGGGGGTGGGGTTTAACTAGCACAGATACGCAGTATTTT
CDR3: CASSVGGWGLTSTDTQYF

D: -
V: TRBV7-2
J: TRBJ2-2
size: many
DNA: TGTGCCAGCAGAAGAGGGGTCGGCGGGGAGCTGTTTTTT
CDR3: CASRRGVGGELFF

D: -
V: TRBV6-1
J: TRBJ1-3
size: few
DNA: TGTGCCAGCAGTAAGGTTACAGGTTCGACTTCTGGAAACACCATATATTTT
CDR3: CASSKVTGSTSGNTIYF

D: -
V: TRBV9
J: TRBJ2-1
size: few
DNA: TGTGCCAGCAGCGTAGACCAAAATGAGCAGTTCTTC
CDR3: CASSVDQNEQFF

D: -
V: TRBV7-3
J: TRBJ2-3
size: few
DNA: TGTGCCAGCAGCTCTGAGGCAGATACGCAGTATTTT
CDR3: CASSSEADTQYF

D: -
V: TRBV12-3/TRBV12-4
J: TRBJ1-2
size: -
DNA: TGTGCCAGCAGTAGGGACGGGCCGTATGGCTACACCTTC
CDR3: CASSRDGPYGYTF

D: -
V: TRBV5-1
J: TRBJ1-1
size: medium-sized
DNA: TGCGCCAGCAGCTTGGTTTCGCCCGTCTTCATGAACACTGAAGCTTTCTTT
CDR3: CASSLVSPVFMNTEAFF

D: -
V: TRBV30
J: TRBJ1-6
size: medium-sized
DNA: TGTGCCTGGTCTACGGGACGGGAAAATTCACCCCTCCACTTT
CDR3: CAWSTGRENSPLHF

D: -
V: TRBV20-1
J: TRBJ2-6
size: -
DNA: TGCAGTGCTAGTGAGGTCTCCGGGGCCAACGTCCTGACTTTC
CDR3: CSASEVSGANVLTF

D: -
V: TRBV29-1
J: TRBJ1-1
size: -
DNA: TGCAGCGTGACTCGGGACACCTGGGGTGAAGCTTTCTTT
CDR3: CSVTRDTWGEAFF